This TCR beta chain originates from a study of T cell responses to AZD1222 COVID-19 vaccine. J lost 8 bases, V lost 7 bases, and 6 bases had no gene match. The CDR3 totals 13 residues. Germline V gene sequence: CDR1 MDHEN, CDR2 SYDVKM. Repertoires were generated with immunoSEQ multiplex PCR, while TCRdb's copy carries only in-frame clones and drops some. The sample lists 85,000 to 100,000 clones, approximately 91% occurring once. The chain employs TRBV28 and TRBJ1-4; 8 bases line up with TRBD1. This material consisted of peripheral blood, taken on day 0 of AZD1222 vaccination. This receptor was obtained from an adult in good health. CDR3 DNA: TGTGCCAGCACCTCGGGACAGGAGGAAAAACTGTTTTTT. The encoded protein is CASTSGQEEKLFF.